This T cell receptor beta chain was sequenced during a study of blood T cell repertoires in COVID-19 (TCRdb year 2020). General notes on the study: Samples covering the acute and convalescent phases of COVID-19 were provided by collaborators in the United States, Italy and Spain. The prospective study material was composed of cDNA or gDNA derived from T cells, B-cell-depleted T cells, or PBMCs. Deeply sampled blood TCRbeta repertoires from subjects exposed to, actively infected with, or recovered from COVID-19 were included in the dataset. The repertoires were made available in a free public database intended to serve as a resource for research on the immune response to SARS-CoV-2. The samples were drawn from two sources: the first 160 participants of the ongoing ImmuneRACE study, and over 950 subjects contributed by 6 global collaborators. Sample metadata almost always included a de-identified subject ID, COVID-19 status, age in years and sex. Where HLA class I and class II types were available, the types were taken from metadata supplied by the sample provider, not from assay-based typing. Summary of the overall study and its limitations: The quantity of clinical and demographic metadata differed by source and by participant and was supplied without curation.

Trimming removed 4 bases from V and 5 bases from J, leaving 8 bases between the germline ends. CDR1 and CDR2 (MNHEY, SVGAGI) derive from the germline V gene. Including the terminal cysteine and phenylalanine, the CDR3 comprises 12 residues. Only the CDR3 DNA is retained, 36 bases long and in frame from the first base. About this clone: What antigen it recognizes has not been identified. A much larger clone lies one base from this, so it may be a read error.

TCRbeta CDR3 regions were amplified from genomic DNA using the immunoSEQ Assay, a bias-controlled multiplex PCR. As for the authors' bioinformatics: The number of nucleated cells in each sample was estimated by amplification of reference gene primers within the assay. To quantify the absolute abundance of each unique TCRbeta CDR3 rearrangement, sequence reads were collapsed and filtered. For each sample, productive Simpson clonality was calculated by taking the square root of Simpson's diversity index across productive rearrangements. TCRdb took this table from immuneACCESS and kept in-frame rearrangements with V and J called. Such tables lack part of the clones; where checked against another copy, unresolved V genes explain under half of the gap, and the rest is unexplained. The DNA was the basis for D and trimming; V, J and clone size are from that table. This sample comprises some 350,000 clones, 80% to 90% of them detected only once. The top ten clonotypes cover approximately 1% of the sample.

Enrolling through a virtual design, the prospective study's participants ranged in age from roughly 18 to 89 years and lived across around 25 United States geographic areas. In the prospective study, cohorts were assigned on the basis of participant-reported clinical history obtained from a screening survey and a study questionnaire. ImmuneRACE Cohort 3 recovered participants were defined by two consecutive negative NP/OP PCR tests, healthcare professional clearance, or symptom resolution. Each participant in the prospective study had whole blood, serum and a nasopharyngeal or oropharyngeal swab collected by mobile phlebotomists. Additional blood draws and questionnaires over an approximately 2-month period could optionally be provided by prospective study participants. Prospective study blood samples were shipped either frozen or at room temperature before DNA extraction.

This sequence uses TRBV6-5 and TRBJ1-2, and the D gene may be TRBD1, 6 bases matching. The TCR sequence derives from a man in his late teens or twenties who had recovered from COVID-19. Material for sequencing was PBMCs or T cells enriched from blood (not recorded which). The nucleotide sequence reads TGTGCCAGCAGTTCCCAGGGGTATGGCTACACCTTC. It translates as CASSSQGYGYTF.